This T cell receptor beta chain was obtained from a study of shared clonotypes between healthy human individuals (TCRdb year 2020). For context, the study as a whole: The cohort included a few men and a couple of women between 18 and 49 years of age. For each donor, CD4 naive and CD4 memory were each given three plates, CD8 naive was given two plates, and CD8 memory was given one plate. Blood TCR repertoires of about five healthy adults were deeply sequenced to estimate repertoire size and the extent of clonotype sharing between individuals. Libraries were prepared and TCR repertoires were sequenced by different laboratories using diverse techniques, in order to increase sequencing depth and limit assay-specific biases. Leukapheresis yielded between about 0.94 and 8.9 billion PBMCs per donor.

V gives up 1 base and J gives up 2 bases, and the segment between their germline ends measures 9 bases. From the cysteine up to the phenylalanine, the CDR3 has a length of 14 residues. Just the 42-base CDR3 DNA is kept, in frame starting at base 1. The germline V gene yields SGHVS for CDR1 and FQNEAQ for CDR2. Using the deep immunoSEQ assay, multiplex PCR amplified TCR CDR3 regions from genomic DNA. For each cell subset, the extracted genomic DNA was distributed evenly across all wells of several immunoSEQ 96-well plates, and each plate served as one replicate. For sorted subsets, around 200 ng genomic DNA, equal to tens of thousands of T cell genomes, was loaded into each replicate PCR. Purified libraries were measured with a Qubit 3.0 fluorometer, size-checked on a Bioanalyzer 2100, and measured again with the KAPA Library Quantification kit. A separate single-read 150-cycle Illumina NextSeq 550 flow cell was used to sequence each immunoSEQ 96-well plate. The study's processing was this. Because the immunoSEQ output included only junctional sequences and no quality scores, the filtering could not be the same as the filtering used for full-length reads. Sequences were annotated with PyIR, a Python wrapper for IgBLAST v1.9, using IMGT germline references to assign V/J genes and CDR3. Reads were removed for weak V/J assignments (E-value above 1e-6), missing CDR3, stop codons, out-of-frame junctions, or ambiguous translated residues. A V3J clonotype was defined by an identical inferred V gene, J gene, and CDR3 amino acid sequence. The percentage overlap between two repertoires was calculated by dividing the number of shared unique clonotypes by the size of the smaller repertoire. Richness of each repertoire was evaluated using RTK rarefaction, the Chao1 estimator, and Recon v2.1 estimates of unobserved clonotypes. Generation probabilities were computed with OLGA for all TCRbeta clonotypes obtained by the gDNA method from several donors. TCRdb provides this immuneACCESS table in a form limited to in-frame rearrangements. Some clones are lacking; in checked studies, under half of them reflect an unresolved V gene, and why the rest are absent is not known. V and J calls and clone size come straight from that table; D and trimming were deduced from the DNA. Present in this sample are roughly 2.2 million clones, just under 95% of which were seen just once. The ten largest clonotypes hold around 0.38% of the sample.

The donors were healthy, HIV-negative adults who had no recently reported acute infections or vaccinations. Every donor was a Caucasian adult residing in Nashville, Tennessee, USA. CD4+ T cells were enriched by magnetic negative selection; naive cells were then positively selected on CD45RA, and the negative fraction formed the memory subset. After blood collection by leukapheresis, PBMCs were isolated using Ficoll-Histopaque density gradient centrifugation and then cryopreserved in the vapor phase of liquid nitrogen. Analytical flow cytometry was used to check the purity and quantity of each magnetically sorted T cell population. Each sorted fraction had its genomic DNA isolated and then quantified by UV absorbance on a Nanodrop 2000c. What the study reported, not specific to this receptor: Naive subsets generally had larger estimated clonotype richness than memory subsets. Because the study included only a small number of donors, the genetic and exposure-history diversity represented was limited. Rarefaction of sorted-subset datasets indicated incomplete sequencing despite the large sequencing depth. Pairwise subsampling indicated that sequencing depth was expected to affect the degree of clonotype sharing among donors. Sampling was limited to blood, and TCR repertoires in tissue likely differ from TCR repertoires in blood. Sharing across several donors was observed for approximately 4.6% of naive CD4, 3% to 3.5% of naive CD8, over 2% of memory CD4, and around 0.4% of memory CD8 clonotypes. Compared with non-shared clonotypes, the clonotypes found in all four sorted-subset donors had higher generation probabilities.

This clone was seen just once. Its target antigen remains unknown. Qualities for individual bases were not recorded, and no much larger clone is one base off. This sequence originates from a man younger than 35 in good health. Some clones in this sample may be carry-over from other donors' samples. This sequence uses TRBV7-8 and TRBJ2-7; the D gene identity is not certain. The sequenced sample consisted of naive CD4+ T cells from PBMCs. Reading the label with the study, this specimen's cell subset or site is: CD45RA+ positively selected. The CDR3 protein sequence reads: CASSLVGATYEQYF. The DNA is TGTGCCAGCAGCTTAGTAGGCGCCACCTACGAGCAGTACTTC.